This T cell receptor (beta chain) derives from a study of CD8 T cells in ankylosing spondylitis (dated by TCRdb to 2016 to 2017). At the level of the whole study: To find TCR variants linked to disease, the study profiled T cell receptor beta repertoires in ankylosing spondylitis patients and healthy donors. The whole study cohort included some 100 healthy donors and 20 to 30 ankylosing spondylitis patients. Peripheral blood samples were taken, and synovial fluid was additionally collected from ankylosing spondylitis patients. The paper as a whole reports these results and caveats: A TCR beta motif of several highly homologous amino acid variants appeared characteristic of blood from ankylosing spondylitis patients. According to the report, matched synovial fluid samples from ankylosing spondylitis patients were significantly enriched for the disease-linked clones. Some of the motif variants had been reported before in the synovial fluid and blood of reactive arthritis patients, a finding that suggests common disease-initiation mechanisms. A CD8+ phenotype was shown by the disease-linked clones, which were found at relatively low frequencies in peripheral blood.

The sequencing machine was an Illumina HiSeq 2500. Quantitative 5'-RACE with molecular barcodes was the method used to prepare the TCR beta libraries. Concerning the study's data processing: To identify disease-linked TCR variants, a new computational method was used, one built on a probabilistic model of VDJ rearrangement. The public sequencing data were trimmed at Q25 with fastp and processed into clonotypes with MiXCR by TCRdb, which kept only in-frame beta chains. One record per CDR3 amino acid sequence lists the most common genes and DNA. The V and J calls were determined by TCRdb, not by the authors. The sample table shows 250,000 to 350,000 distinct CDR3 sequences, and less than 25% are seen once. Roughly 4% of the sample belongs to the ten largest clones. The CDR3, from cysteine to phenylalanine, totals 15 residues. Just the 45-base CDR3 DNA is kept, in frame starting at base 1. Trimming takes 5 bases off V and 9 bases off J; junction bases not matched to a gene: 8. The germline V gene gives CDR1 as SGHTA and CDR2 as FQGNSA.

This clonotype was seen repeatedly, ten times or more. Its antigen specificity is not known. Base qualities are not provided; no much larger clone lies one nucleotide away. Input material: blood, either unsorted or a sorted T cell fraction (not recorded which). The sequence was collected from a female donor with ankylosing spondylitis or in good health (not recorded which). Recombination joined TRBV7-2 with TRBJ2-1; TRBD1 lines up with 12 middle nucleotides. The sequence in DNA is TGTGCCAGCAGCCCCCCGGGACAGGGGGCCGGTGAGCAGTTCTTC. This is translated as CASSPPGQGAGEQFF.